The clone carrying this TCR beta chain was found once. The antigen remains undetermined. CDR1 and CDR2 (germline): SGHTA, FQGNSA. The CDR3 contains 16 residues. Trimming removed 1 base from V and 0 bases from J, with 10 bases in between. The data were obtained in a study of T cell responses to AZD1222 COVID-19 vaccine. Regarding the study as a whole: CD4 TCRs linked to vaccination spanned spike, dominating at 160-218 and 743-854. Repertoire sampling happened only post peak T cell response.

Profiled with immunoSEQ multiplex PCR; TCRdb holds only in-frame clones, not every one. Among roughly 80,000 clones listed, approximately 90% were seen once. Sequenced material: peripheral blood, taken on day 0 of AZD1222 vaccination. V is TRBV7-2 and J is TRBJ2-4; no reliable D call. The source is an adult in good health. The CDR3 DNA reads TGTGCCAGCAGCTTAGAATCAGGCATAGCCAAAAACATTCAGTACTTC. It specifies CASSLESGIAKNIQYF.